This TCR beta chain was captured by sequencing in a study of blood T cell repertoires in COVID-19. Study as a whole: The cDNA or gDNA used as material had been derived from T cells, B-cell-depleted T cells, or PBMCs.

The table came from immunoSEQ multiplex PCR; TCRdb's copy has only in-frame clones and leaves some out. The repertoire consists of more than 150,000 clones, with 90% occurring once and the leading ten covering approximately 0.48%. This CDR3 region has 11 residues. The germline V gene encodes CDR1 ENHRY and CDR2 SYGVKD. Trimming cost V 3 bases and J 5 bases, with 3 bases left between them. The chain links TRBV10-3 to TRBJ2-3; the D is unclear. This TCR was recovered from a man aged 50-59 years with acute or convalescent COVID-19. The source material was peripheral blood. CDR3 DNA: TGTGCCATCAGTGACGGAGATACGCAGTATTTT. Amino acid sequence: CAISDGDTQYF.